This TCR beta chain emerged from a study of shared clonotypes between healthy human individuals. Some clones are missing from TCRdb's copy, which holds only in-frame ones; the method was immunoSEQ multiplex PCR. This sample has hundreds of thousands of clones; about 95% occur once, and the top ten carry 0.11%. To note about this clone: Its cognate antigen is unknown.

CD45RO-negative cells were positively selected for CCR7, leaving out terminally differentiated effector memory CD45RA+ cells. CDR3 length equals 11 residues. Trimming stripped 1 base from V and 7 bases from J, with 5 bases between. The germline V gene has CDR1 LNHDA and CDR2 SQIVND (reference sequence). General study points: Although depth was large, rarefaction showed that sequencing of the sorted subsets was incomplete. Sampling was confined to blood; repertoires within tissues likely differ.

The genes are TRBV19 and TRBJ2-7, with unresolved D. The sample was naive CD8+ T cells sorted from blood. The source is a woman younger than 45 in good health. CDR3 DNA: TGTGCCAGTAGTATAGGTTTAGAGCAGTACTTC. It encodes CASSIGLEQYF.